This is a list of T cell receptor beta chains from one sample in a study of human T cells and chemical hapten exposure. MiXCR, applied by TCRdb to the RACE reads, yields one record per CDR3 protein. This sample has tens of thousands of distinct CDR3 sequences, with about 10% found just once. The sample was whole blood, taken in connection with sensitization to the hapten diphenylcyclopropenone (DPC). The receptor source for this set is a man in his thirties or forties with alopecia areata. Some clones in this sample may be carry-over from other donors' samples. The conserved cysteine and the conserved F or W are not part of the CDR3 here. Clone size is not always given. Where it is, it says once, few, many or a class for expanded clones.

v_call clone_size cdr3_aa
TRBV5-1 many ASSLWAGPKYNEQF
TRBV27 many ASSEWGSEKLF
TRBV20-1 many SARTGTANTGELF
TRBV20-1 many SAPLDPLL
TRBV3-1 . ANSQISNYGYT
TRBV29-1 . SFRLYQETQY
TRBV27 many ASSLLLAGGPAYNEQF
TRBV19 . ASSIGDRSQPQH
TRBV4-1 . ASSQVGTFSSYEQY
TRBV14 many ASSQAPGRGNYGYT
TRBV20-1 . SAGGQSSYNEQF
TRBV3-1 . ASSQGDRGTNYGYT
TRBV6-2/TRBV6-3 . ASSPRLAYNEQF
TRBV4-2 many ASSQERLAGVSGANVLT
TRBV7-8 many ASSPEQGNYNEQF
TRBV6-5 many ASSYLENPPGSGANVLT
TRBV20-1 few SASLTSGGFQETQY
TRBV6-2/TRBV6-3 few ASSFVGPGELF
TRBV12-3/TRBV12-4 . ASSRNTGGSLSGANVLT
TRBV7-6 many ASSLGAGGETQY
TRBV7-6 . ASSDWTGRQF
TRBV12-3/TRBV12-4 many ASSLQGGMNTGELF
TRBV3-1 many ASSQGFQAKNIQY
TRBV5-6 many ASSLWGRTDTQY
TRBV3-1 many ASSQERIAGVYEQF
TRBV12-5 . ASGFWQGGQPQH
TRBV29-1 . SVGSAGVLTEAF
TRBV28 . ASSLLFGELF
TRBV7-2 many ASSPILEQF
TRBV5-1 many ASSLSGGGNQPQH
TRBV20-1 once SAREATEAF
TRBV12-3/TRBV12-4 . ASSLEGEAF
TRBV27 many ASIGGASTEAF
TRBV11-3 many ASSFGQIQETQY
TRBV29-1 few SVAGVGDTQY
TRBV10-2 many ASSLLQGGGNTIY
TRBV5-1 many ASSLPTGDPNTGELF
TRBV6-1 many AGSSGDSVYGYT
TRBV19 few ASSWSREQF
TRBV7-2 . ASSLALAGASAQY
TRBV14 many ASSQDFEGGYDGYT